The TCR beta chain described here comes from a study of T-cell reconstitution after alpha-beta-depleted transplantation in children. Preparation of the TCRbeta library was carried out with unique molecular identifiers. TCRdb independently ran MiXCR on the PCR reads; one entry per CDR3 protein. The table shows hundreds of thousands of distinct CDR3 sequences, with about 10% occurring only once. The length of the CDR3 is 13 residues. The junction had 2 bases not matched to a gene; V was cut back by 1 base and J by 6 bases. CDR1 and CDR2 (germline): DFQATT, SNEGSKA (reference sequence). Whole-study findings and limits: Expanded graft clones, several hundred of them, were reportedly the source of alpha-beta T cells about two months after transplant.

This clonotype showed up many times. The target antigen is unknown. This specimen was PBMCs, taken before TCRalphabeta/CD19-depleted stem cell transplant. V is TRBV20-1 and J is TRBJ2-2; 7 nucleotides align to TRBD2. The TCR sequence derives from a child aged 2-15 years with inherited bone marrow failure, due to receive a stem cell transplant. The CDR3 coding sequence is TGCAGTGCTAGAGGGGCGGGGGCCGGGGAGCTGTTTTTT. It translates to CSARGAGAGELFF.